The source of this T cell receptor beta chain is a study of T cells in Graves' hyperthyroidism and ophthalmopathy (dated by TCRdb to between 2018 and 2021). For the wider study: Peripheral blood samples were taken at initial diagnosis, before any treatment was given. A discovery cohort of roughly 100 patients, 43 with Graves' ophthalmopathy and 55 to 60 with stable Graves' hyperthyroidism, was used to find distinguishing TCR V-J signatures. Prospective prediction of ophthalmopathy was tested in an independent validation cohort of about 19 hyperthyroidism patients and roughly 16 patients who later progressed to ophthalmopathy. For training and testing, the approximately 97 patients in the discovery cohort were randomly divided in a 7:3 ratio. The study also compared thyroid tissue and blood T-cell repertoires from several Graves' hyperthyroidism patients. After sampling, hyperthyroidism patients received methimazole starting at 30 mg daily, and ophthalmopathy patients received high-dose intravenous methylprednisolone. The paper describes TCR Vbeta CDR3 sequencing of 135 peripheral blood samples, made up of about 41 ophthalmopathy patients, approximately 73 hyperthyroidism patients and 17 progressor patients.

As concerns this clonotype: Its antigen specificity is not known. Being one base from a much bigger clone, this may be a read error.

Graves' hyperthyroidism was defined as stable when no progression to ophthalmopathy occurred over 18 months of follow-up. Hyperthyroidism patients were aged 18 to 65 years and newly diagnosed, with disease duration of less than 2 months. Patients with uncontrolled infections, other autoimmune diseases, pregnancy or lactation were excluded. Diagnoses relied on clinical symptoms, serum thyroxine and TRAb, thyroid ultrasound and orbital computed tomography. PBMCs were isolated from roughly 10 ml of fresh peripheral blood by Ficoll-Paque density gradient centrifugation. Total RNA was extracted using Trizol reagent, and RNA quality was assessed on an Agilent 2100 Bioanalyzer. On the study overall, not on this receptor specifically: A model built on a 13 V-J signature distinguished ophthalmopathy from stable hyperthyroidism, reaching about 89% sensitivity and 81.08% specificity in cross-validation and 80%/75% in testing. Blood samples also contained most of the expanded thyroid clonotypes (frequency above 0.001), which suggests that blood repertoires may reflect thyroid immune responses. In validation, progression to ophthalmopathy was predicted by the model with roughly 71% sensitivity and roughly 76% specificity, a median of about 6.8 months before onset. No statistical method was used to set the sample size in advance, and investigators knew the group allocation.

TCR beta CDR3 regions were amplified from RNA transcripts. For the first round of RT-PCR on the TCR CDR3, the HTBI primer set was used together with the Qiagen OneStep RT-PCR kit. Libraries were constructed in a second round of multiplex PCR, after which size selection and purification were performed. Libraries were sequenced paired-end with 100 bp reads on an Illumina HiSeq2000. The paper's processing steps were these. SOAPnuke was used to process the raw data, removing reads that contained adapters or uncalled bases, had a mean Phred below 15, or lacked an exact match to the constant primer or identifier. High-quality paired reads were merged using COPE v1.2.5, and each unique nucleotide sequence was defined as a clonotype. Clonotypes were aligned to IMGT TRBV, TRBD and TRBJ reference segments using MiTCR v1.1. Analysis was restricted to V-J combinations with a frequency above 0.0001, which covered 98% to 99.2% of repertoires. A TCS score was defined as the ratio between F50 (clonal expansion) and ExV (chaos), using BLOSUM62-based TCRdist between CDR3 peptides within each V-J. Welch's t-statistics and random forest reduced 500 to 650 V-J features to 13, which were used in a naive Bayes classifier (R e1071). The Morisita-Horn index was used to measure how similar the thyroid and blood repertoires were. TCRdb reworked the public reads: Q25 trimming with fastp, MiXCR clone assembly, productive beta chains retained. Each entry merges the rows of one CDR3 protein and shows their most common DNA and genes. It is TCRdb's table, rather than the study itself, that gives the V and J calls and clone size. The sample table holds roughly 100,000 distinct CDR3 sequences, of which roughly 44% were seen once. The ten most abundant clones make up under 30% of the sample.

CDR1 and CDR2 were assigned from the germline V gene (reference sequence) as LNHDA and SQIVND. The CDR3 sequence holds 13 residues, the cysteine and phenylalanine included. Only the CDR3 DNA is retained, 39 bases long and in frame from the first base. The sequenced material came from blood. The rearranged segments are TRBV19 and TRBJ1-2; too little of a D gene remains to name it. This receptor was obtained from a man in his forties with Graves' hyperthyroidism. The CDR3 region: CASSMLANYGYVF. The DNA is as follows: TGTGCCAGTAGTATGCTGGCTAACTATGGCTACGTCTTC.